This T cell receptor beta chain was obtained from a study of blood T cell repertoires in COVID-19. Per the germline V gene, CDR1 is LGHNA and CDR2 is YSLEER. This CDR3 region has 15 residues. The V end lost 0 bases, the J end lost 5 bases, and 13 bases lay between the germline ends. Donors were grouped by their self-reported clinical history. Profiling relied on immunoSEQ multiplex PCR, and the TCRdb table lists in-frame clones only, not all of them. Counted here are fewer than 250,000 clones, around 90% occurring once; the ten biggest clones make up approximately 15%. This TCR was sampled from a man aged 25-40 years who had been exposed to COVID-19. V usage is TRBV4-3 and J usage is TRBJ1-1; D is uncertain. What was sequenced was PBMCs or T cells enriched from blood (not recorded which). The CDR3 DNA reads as TGCGCCAGCAGCCAAGATTCCAAAGGGAGGACTGAAGCTTTCTTT. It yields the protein CASSQDSKGRTEAFF.